The 2 T cell receptor beta chains reported below all come from one sample, sequenced in a study of CD4 T cells in relation to SARS-CoV-2 and coronaviruses. Some clones are missing from TCRdb's copy, which holds only in-frame ones; the method was immunoSEQ multiplex PCR. Of about 11,000 clones listed, 74% are singletons. Unexposed donor CD4+ T cells date from about 2011-2019, before the COVID-19 pandemic. The cells were cultured for over eight days before CD4+ T cells were isolated. Which antigens these TCRs recognize remains unknown. Sequencing was carried out using CD4+ T cells from PBMCs, cultured in vitro. The receptor source for this set is a human donor in good health.

Here the CDR3 reads CASKFAVLSYGYTF. The CDR3 nucleotides read TGCGCCAGTAAATTTGCTGTTCTCTCCTATGGCTACACCTTC. The rearrangement joins TRBV5-1 to TRBJ1-2; D call uncertain. Per germline, CDR1 SGHRS and CDR2 YFSETQ. CDR3 length: 14 residues. With 8 bases removed from V and 4 bases from J, the gap between germline ends came to 18 bases.

The chain recombines TRBV7-6 with TRBJ1-1, with D tentatively TRBD1 (5 bases). Trimming left V 5 bases short and J 4 bases short, with 11 bases between. The CDR3 has 13 residues. CDR1 and CDR2 (germline): SGHVS, FNYEAQ. The CDR3 reads CASSLYGATEAFF. DNA for the CDR3: TGTGCCAGCAGCCTTTACGGGGCCACTGAAGCTTTCTTT.